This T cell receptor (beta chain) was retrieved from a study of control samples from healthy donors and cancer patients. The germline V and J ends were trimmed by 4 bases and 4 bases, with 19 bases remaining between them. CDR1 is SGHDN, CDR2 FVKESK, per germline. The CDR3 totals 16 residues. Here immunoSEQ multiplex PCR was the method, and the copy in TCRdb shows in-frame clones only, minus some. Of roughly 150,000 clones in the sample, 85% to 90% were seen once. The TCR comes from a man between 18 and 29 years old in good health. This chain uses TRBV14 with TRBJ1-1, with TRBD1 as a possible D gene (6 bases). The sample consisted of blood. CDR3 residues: CASSPRGEGGGTEAFF. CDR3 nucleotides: TGTGCCAGCAGCCCGAGGGGGGAGGGCGGCGGCACTGAAGCTTTCTTT.